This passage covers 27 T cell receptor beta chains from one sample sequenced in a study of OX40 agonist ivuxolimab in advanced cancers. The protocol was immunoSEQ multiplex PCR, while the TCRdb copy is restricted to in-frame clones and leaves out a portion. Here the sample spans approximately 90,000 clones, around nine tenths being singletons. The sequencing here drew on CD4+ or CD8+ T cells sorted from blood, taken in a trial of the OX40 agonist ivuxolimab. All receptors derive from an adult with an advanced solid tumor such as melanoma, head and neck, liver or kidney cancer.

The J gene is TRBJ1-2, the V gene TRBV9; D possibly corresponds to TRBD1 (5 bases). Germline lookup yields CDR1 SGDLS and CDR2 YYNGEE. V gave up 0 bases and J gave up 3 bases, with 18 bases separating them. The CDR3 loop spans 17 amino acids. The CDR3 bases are TGTGCCAGCAGCGTAGGGACACAAACCCCGGGTGACTATGGCTACACCTTC. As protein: CASSVGTQTPGDYGYTF. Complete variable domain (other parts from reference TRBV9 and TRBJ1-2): DSGVTQTPKHLITATGQRVTLRCSPRSGDLSVYWYQQSLDQGLQFLIQYYNGEERAKGNILERFSAQQFPDLHSELNLSSLELGDSALYFCASSVGTQTPGDYGYTFGSGTRLTVV.

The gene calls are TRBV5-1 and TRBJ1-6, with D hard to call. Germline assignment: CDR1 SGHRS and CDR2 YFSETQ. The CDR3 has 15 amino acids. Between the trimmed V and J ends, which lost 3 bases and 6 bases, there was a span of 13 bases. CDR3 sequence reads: CASSSQVQTNSPLHF. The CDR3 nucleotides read TGCGCCAGCAGCTCCCAGGTACAGACTAATTCACCCCTCCACTTT.

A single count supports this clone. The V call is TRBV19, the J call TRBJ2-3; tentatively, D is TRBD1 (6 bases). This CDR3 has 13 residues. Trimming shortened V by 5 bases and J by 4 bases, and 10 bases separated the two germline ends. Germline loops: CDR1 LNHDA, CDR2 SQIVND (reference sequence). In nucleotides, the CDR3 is TGTGCCAGTAGTGGCCGACAGGCAGATACGCAGTATTTT. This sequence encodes CASSGRQADTQYF.

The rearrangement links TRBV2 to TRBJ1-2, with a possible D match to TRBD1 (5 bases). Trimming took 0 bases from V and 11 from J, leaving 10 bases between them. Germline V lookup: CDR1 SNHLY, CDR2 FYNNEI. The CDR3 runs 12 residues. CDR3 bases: TGTGCCAGCAGTGAAGCCGGGGGTTCGTACACCTTC. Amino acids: CASSEAGGSYTF.

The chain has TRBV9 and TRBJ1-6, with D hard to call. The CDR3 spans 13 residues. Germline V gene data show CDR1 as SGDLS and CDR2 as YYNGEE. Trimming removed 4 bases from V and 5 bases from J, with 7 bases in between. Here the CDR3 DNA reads TGTGCCAGCAGCCCCCGGGATAATTCACCCCTCCACTTT. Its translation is CASSPRDNSPLHF.

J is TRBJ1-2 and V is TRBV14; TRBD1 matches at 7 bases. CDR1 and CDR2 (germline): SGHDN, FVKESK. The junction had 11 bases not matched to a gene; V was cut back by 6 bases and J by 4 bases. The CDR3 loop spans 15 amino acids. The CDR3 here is CASSAGWKGAYGYTF. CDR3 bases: TGTGCCAGCAGTGCAGGTTGGAAGGGGGCCTATGGCTACACCTTC.

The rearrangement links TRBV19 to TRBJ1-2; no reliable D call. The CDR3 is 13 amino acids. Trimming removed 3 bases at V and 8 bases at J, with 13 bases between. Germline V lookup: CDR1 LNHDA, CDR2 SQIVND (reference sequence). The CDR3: CASSIMEAGGYTF. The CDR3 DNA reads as TGTGCCAGTAGTATTATGGAGGCTGGGGGCTACACCTTC.

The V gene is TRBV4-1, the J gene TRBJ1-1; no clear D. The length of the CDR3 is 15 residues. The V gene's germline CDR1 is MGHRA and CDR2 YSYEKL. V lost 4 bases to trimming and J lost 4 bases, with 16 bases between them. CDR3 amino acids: CASSLTGGLGTEAFF. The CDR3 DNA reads TGCGCCAGCAGCCTCACGGGAGGGCTGGGCACTGAAGCTTTCTTT.

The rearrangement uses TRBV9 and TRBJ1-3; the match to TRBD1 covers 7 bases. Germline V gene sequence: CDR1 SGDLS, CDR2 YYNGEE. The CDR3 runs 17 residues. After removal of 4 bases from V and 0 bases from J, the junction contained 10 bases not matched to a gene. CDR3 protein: CASSLPTGKGSGNTIYF. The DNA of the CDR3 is TGTGCCAGCAGCCTCCCGACAGGGAAGGGCTCTGGAAACACCATATATTTT.

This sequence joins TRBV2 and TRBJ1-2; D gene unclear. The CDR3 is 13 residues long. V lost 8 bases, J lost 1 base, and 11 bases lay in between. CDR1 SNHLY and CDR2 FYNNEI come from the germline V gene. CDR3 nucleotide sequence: TGTGCCAGCCGGGAAAATATTAACTATGGCTACACCTTC. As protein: CASRENINYGYTF.

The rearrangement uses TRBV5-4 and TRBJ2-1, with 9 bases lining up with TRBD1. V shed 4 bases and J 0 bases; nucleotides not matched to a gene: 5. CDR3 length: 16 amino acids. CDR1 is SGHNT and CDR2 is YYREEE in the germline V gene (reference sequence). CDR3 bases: TGTGCCAGCAGCCCCGGGACAGGGAGCTCCTACAATGAGCAGTTCTTC. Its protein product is CASSPGTGSSYNEQFF.

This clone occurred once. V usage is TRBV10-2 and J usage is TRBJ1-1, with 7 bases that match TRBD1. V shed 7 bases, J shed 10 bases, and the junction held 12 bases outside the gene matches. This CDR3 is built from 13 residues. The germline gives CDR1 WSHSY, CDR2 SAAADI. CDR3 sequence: CASKDRAPQGAFF. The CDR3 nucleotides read TGCGCCAGCAAAGACAGGGCGCCCCAGGGAGCTTTCTTT.

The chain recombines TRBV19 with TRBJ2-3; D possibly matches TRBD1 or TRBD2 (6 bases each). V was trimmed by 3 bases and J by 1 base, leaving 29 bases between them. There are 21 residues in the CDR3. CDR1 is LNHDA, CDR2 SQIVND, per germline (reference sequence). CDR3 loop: CASSIGSLAQGEAGGTDTQYF. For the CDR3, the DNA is TGTGCCAGTAGTATCGGATCGCTAGCGCAGGGAGAGGCAGGGGGCACAGATACGCAGTATTTT.

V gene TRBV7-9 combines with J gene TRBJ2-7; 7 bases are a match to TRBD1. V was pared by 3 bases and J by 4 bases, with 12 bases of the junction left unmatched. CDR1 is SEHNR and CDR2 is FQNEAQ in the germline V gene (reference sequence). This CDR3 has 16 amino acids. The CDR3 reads CASSLGIRDRQYEQYF. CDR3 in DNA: TGTGCCAGCAGCTTGGGAATCCGGGACAGACAATACGAGCAGTACTTC.

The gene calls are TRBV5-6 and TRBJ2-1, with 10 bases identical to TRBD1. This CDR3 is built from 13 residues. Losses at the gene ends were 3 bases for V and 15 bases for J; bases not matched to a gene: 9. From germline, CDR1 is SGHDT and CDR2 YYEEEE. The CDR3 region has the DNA TGTGCCAGCAGCTCCCCCACACGGGACAGGGGGTTCTTC. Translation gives CASSSPTRDRGFF.

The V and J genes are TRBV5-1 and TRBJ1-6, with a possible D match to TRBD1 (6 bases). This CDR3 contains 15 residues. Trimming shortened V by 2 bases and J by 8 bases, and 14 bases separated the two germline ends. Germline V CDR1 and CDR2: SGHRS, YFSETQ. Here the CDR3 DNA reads TGCGCCAGCAGCTTAGGACAGAACTTCGATTCACCCCTCCACTTT. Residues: CASSLGQNFDSPLHF.

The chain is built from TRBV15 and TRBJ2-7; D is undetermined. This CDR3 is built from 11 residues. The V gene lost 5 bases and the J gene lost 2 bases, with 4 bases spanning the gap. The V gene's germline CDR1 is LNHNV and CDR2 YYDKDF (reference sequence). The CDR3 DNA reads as TGTGCCACCAGCGTAGCCTACGAGCAGTACTTC. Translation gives CATSVAYEQYF. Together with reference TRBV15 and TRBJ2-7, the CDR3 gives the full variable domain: DAMVIQNPRYQVTQFGKPVTLSCSQTLNHNVMYWYQQKSSQAPKLLFHYYDKDFNNEADTPDNFQSRRPNTSFCFLDIRSPGLGDTAMYLCATSVAYEQYFGPGTRLTVT.

CDR3 DNA: TGTGCCAGCTTGGACCGAGATGGCGCCACTGAAGCTTTCTTT. Translated, it gives CASLDRDGATEAFF. This chain links TRBV6-6 with TRBJ1-1; D not resolved. This CDR3 has 14 residues. Looked up from germline, CDR1 is MNHNY and CDR2 is SVGAGI (reference sequence). The V and J ends lost 8 bases and 4 bases respectively, with 17 bases between them.

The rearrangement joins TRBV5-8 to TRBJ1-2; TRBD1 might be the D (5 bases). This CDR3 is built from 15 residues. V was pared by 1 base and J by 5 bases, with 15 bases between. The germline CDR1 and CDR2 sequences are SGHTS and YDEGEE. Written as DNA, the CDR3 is TGTGCCAGCAGCTTGACCGCTCGGGGGAAGTATGGCTACACCTTC. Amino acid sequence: CASSLTARGKYGYTF. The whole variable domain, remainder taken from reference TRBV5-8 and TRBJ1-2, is EAGVTQSPTHLIKTRGQQATLRCSPISGHTSVYWYQQALGLGLQFLLWYDEGEERNRGNFPPRFSGRQFPNYSSELNVNALELEDSALYLCASSLTARGKYGYTFGSGTRLTVV.

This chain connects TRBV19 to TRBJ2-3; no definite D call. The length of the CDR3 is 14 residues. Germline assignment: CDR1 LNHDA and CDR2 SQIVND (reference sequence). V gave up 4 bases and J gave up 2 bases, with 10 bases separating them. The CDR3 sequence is CASSKLLNTDTQYF. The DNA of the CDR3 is TGTGCCAGTAGTAAGTTGCTAAACACAGATACGCAGTATTTT.

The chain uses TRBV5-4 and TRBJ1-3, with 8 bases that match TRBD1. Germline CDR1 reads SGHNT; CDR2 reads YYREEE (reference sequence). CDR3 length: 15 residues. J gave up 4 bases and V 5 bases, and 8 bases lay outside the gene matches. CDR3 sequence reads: CASSLGQGRGNTIYF. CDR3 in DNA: TGTGCCAGCAGTTTAGGACAGGGTAGAGGAAACACCATATATTTT.

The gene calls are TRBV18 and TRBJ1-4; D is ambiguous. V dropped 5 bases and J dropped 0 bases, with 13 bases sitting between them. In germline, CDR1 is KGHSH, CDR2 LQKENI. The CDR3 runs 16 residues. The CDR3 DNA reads TGTGCCAGCTCATCATCTCAGCAGACAACTAATGAAAAACTGTTTTTT. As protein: CASSSSQQTTNEKLFF.

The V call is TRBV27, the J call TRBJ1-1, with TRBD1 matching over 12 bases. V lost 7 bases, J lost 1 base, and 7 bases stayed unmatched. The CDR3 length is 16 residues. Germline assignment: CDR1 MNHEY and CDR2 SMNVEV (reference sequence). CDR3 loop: CASIPWDRGPNTEAFF. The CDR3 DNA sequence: TGTGCCAGCATTCCCTGGGACAGGGGGCCGAACACTGAAGCTTTCTTT.

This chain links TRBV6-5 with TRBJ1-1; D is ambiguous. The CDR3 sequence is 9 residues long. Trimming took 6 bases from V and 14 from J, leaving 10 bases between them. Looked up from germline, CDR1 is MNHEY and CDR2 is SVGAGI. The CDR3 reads CASRSTSFF. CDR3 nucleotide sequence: TGTGCCAGCAGGTCAACTTCCTTCTTT.

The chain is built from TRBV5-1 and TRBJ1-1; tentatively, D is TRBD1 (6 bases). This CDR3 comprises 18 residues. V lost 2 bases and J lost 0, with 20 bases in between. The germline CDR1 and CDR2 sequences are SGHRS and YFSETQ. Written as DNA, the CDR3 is TGCGCCAGCAGCTTCACAGGGATGCCACGGGGGATGAACACTGAAGCTTTCTTT. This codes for CASSFTGMPRGMNTEAFF.

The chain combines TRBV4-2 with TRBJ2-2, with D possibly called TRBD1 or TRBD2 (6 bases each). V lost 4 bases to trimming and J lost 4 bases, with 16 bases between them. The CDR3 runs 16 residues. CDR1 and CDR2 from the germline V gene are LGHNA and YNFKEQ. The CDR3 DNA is TGTGCCAGCAGCCCCCGCGGGGTGGGGGCCACCGGGGAGCTGTTTTTT. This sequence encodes CASSPRGVGATGELFF.

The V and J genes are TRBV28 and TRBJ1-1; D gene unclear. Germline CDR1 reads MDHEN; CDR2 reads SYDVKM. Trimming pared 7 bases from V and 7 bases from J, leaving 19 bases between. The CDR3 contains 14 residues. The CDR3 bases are TGTGCCAGCAATCCGGTGGGAGGCTTTTTTGAAGCTTTCTTT. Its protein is CASNPVGGFFEAFF.